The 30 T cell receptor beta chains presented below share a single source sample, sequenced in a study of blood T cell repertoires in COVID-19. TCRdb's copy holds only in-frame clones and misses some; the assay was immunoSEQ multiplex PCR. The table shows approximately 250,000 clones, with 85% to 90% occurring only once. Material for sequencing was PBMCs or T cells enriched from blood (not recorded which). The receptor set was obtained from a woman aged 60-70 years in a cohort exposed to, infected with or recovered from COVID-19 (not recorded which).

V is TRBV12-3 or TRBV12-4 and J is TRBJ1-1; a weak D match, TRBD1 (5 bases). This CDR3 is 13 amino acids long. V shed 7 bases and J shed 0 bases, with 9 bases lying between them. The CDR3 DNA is TGTGCCAGCAAAGACAGCATGAACACTGAAGCTTTCTTT. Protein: CASKDSMNTEAFF.

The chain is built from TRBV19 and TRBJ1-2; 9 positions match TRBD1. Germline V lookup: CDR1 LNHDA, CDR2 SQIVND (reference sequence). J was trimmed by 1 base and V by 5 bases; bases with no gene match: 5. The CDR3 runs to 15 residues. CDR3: CASSEDRGGNYGYTF. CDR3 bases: TGTGCCAGTAGTGAGGACAGGGGAGGTAACTATGGCTACACCTTC.

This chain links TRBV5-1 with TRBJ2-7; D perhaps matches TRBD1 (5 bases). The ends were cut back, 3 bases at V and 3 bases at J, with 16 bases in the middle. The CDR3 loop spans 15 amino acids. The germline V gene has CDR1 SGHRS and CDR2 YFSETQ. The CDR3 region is CASSSDPAGFYEQYF. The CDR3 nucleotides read TGCGCCAGCAGCTCCGACCCGGCAGGGTTCTACGAGCAGTACTTC.

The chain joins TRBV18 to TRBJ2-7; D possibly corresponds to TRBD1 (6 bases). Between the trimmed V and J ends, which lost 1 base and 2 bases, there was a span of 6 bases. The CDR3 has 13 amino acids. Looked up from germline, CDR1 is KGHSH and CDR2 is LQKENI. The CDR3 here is CASSPQGAYEQYF. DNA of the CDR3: TGTGCCAGCTCACCACAGGGGGCCTACGAGCAGTACTTC.

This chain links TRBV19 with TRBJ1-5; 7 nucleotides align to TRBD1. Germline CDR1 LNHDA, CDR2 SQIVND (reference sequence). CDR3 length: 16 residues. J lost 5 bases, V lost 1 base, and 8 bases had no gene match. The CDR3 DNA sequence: TGTGCCAGTAGTATAGCCGACCGGACAGGCCATCAGCCCCAGCATTTT. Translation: CASSIADRTGHQPQHF.

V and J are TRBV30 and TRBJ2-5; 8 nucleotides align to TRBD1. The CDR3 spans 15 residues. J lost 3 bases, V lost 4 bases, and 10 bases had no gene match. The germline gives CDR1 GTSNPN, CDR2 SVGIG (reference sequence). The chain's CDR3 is CAWNPQGARKETQYF. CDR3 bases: TGTGCCTGGAATCCCCAGGGGGCTCGAAAAGAGACCCAGTACTTC.

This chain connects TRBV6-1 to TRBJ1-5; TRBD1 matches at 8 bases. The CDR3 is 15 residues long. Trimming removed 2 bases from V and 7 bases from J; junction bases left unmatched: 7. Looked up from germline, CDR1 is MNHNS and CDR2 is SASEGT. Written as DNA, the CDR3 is TGTGCCAGCAGTGAAAACAGGACAGGGCCACAGCCCCAGCATTTT. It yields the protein CASSENRTGPQPQHF.

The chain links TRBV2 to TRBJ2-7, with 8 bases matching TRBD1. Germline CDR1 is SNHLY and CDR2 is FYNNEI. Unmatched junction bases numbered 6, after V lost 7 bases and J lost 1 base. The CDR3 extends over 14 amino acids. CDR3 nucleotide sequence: TGTGCCAGCATGGAACAGGGGGATTCCTACGAGCAGTACTTC. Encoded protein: CASMEQGDSYEQYF.

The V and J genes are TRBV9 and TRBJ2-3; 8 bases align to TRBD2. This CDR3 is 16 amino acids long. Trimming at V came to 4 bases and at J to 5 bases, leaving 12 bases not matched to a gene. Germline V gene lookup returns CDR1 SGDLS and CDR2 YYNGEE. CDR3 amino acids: CASSQTGRAGVDTQYF. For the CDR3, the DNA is TGTGCCAGCAGCCAGACGGGGAGAGCGGGAGTAGATACGCAGTATTTT.

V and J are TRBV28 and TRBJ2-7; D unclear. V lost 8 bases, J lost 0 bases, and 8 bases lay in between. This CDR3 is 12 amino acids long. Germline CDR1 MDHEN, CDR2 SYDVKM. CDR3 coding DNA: TGTGCCAGCTCCAGTGTCTCCTACGAGCAGTACTTC. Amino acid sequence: CASSSVSYEQYF. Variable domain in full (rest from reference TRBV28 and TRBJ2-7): DVKVTQSSRYLVKRTGEKVFLECVQDMDHENMFWYRQDPGLGLRLIYFSYDVKMKEKGDIPEGYSVSREKKERFSLILESASTNQTSMYLCASSSVSYEQYFGPGTRLTVT.

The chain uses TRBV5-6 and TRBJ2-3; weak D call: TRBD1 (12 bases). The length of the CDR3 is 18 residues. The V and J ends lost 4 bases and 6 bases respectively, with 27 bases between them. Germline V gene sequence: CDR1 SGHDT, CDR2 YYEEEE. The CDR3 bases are TGTGCCAGCAGCACCCGGGACAGGGGGCTAGCGGGAGGTGATACGCAGTATTTT. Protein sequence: CASSTRDRGLAGGDTQYF.

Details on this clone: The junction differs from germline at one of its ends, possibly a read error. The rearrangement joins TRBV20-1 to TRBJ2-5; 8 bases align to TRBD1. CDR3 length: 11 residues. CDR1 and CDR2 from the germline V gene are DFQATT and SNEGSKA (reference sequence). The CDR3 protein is CSARVPDRVDF. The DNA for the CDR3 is TGCAGTGCTAGAGTCCCGGACAGGGTGGACTTC.

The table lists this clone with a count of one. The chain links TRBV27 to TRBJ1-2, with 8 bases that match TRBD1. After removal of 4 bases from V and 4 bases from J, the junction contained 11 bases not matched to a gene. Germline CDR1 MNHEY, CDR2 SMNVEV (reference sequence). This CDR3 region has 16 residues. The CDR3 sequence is CASSSGQGVPAYGYTF. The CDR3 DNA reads TGTGCCAGCAGTTCAGGACAGGGTGTCCCAGCCTATGGCTACACCTTC.

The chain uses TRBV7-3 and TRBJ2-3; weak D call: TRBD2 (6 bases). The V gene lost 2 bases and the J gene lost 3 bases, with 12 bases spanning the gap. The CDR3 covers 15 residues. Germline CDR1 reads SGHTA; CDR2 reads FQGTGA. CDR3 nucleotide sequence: TGTGCCAGCAGCTTACGTGGCGGGAATACAGATACGCAGTATTTT. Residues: CASSLRGGNTDTQYF.

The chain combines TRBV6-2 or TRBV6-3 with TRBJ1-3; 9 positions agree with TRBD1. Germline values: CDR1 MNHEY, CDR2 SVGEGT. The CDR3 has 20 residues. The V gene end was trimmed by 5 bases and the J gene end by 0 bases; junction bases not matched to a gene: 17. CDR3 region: CASSGGTGNNTRSSGNTIYF. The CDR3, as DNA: TGTGCCAGCAGTGGGGGGACAGGGAACAATACGCGTAGCTCTGGAAACACCATATATTTT.

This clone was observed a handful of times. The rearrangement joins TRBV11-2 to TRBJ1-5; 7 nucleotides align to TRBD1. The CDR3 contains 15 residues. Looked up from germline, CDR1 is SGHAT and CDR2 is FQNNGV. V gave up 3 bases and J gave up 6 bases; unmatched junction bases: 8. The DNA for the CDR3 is TGTGCCAGCAGCTTCACCACAGGGGCGGGTCAGCCCCAGCATTTT. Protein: CASSFTTGAGQPQHF. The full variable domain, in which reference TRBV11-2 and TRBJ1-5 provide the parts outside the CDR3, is EAGVAQSPRYKIIEKRQSVAFWCNPISGHATLYWYQQILGQGPKLLIQFQNNGVVDDSQLPKDRFSAERLKGVDSTLKIQPAKLEDSAVYLCASSFTTGAGQPQHFGDGTRLSIL.

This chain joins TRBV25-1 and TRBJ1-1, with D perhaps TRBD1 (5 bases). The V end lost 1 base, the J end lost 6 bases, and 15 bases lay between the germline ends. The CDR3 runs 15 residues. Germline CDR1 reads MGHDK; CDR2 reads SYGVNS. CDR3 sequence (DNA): TGTGCCAGCAGTGAATCGGGGGTACTCAAGTCTGAAGCTTTCTTT. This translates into CASSESGVLKSEAFF.

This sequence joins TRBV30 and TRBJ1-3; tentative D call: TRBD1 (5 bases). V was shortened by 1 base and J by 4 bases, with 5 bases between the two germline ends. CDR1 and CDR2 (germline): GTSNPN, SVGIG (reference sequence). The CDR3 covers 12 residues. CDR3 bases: TGTGCCTGGAGTGACAGGGGAAACACCATATATTTT. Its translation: CAWSDRGNTIYF.

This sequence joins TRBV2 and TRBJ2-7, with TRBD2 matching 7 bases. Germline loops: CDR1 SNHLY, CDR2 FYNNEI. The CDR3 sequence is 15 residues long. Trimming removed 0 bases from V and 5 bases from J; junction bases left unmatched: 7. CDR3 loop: CASSEAGGPRHEQYF. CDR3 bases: TGTGCCAGCAGTGAAGCGGGAGGGCCCCGACACGAGCAGTACTTC.

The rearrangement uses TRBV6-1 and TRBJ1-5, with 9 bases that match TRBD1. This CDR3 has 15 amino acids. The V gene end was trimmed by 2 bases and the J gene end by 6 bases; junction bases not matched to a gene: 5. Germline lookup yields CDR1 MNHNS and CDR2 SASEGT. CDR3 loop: CASSETGGWSQPQHF. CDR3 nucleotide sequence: TGTGCCAGCAGTGAAACAGGGGGCTGGAGTCAGCCCCAGCATTTT.

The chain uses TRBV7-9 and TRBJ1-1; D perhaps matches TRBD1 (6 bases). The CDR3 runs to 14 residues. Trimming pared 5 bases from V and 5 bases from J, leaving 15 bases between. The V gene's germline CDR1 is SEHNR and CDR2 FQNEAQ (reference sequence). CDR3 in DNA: TGTGCCAGCAGCCCAGGGACATTAAAAACTGAAGCTTTCTTT. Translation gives CASSPGTLKTEAFF.

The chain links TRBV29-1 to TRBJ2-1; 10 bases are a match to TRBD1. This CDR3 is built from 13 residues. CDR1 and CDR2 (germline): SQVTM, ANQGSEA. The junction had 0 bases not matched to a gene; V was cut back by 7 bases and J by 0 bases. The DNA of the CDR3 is TGCAGCGGGACAGGGGGCTCCTACAATGAGCAGTTCTTC. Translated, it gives CSGTGGSYNEQFF.

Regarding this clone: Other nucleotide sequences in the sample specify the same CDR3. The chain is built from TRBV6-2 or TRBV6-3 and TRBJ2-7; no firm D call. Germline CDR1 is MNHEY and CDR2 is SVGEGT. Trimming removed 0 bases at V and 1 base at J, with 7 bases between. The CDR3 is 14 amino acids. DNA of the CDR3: TGTGCCAGCAGTTACTCGTCAGGTTCCTACGAGCAGTACTTC. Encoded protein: CASSYSSGSYEQYF.

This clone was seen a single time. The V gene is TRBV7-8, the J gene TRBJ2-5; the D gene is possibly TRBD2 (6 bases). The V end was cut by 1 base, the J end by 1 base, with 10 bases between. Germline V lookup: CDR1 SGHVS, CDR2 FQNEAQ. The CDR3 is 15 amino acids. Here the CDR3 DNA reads TGTGCCAGCAGCTTAGGCGGGGCCACCCAAGAGACCCAGTACTTC. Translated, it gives CASSLGGATQETQYF.

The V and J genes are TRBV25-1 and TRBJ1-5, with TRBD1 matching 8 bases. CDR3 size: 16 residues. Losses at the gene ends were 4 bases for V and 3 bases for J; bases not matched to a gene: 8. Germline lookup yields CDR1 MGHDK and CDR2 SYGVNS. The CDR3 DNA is TGTGCCAGCAGTGGGGCGGCGCAGGGGGCCAATCAGCCCCAGCATTTT. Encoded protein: CASSGAAQGANQPQHF.

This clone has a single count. The CDR3 DNA is TGTGCCAGCAGGGACAGACAGGGGCAAGAGACCCAGTACTTC. It encodes CASRDRQGQETQYF. V and J are TRBV2 and TRBJ2-5, with 8 bases matching TRBD1. V shed 6 bases, J shed 2 bases, and the junction held 5 bases outside the gene matches. CDR1 is SNHLY and CDR2 is FYNNEI in the germline V gene. CDR3 length: 14 amino acids.

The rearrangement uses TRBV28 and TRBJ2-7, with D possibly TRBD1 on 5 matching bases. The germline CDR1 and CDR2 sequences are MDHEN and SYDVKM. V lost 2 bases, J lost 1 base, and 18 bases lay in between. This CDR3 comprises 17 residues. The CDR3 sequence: CASSLVTLGRTSYEQYF. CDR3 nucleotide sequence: TGTGCCAGCAGTTTAGTGACCTTGGGCAGGACATCCTACGAGCAGTACTTC.

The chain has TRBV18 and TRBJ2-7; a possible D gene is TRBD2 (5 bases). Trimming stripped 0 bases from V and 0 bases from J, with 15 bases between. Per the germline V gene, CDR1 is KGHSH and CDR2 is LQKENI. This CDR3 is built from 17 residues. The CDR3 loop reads CASSPPWSGANSYEQYF. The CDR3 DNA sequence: TGTGCCAGCTCACCACCGTGGAGCGGAGCGAACTCCTACGAGCAGTACTTC.

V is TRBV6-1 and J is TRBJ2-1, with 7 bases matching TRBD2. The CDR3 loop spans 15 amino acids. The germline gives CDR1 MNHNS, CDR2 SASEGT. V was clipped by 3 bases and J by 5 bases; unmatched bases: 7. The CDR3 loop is CASSDLGEGNNEQFF. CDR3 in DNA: TGTGCCAGCAGTGATCTAGGGGAGGGGAACAATGAGCAGTTCTTC.

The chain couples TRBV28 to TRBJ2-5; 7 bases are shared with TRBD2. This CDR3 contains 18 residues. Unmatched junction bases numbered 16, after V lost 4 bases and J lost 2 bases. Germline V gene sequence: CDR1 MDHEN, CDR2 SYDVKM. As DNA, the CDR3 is TGTGCCAGCAGTTCCGACGATAACCTCTGGCGGGGGCAAGAGACCCAGTACTTC. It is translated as CASSSDDNLWRGQETQYF.